Included here is one TCR beta chain sequence, with context. As yet, its antigen is unknown. Germline V CDR1 and CDR2: ENHRY, SYGVKD. Trimming stripped 0 bases from V and 2 bases from J, with 11 bases between. The CDR3 consists of 16 residues. The data were obtained in a study of blood T cells in healthy people across ages. Primers used in a second PCR of about 6 to 11 cycles were a sample-barcoded 5' primer and a J-beta primer mix. TCRdb independently ran MiXCR on the 5' RACE reads; one entry per CDR3 protein. In the table there are 730,000 or so distinct CDR3 sequences, around 41% of which are singletons. General study points: Age advanced and TCR beta diversity per million T cells fell, roughly linearly.

Isolation recovered at least 7 million PBMCs from every sample. The chain is built from TRBV10-3 and TRBJ2-1, with D possibly being TRBD2 (6 bases). Material: blood. This clonotype was sampled from a man older than 75 in good health. CDR3 sequence: CAISESFGGTYNEQFF. CDR3 in DNA: TGTGCCATCAGTGAGTCCTTTGGCGGGACCTACAATGAGCAGTTCTTC.